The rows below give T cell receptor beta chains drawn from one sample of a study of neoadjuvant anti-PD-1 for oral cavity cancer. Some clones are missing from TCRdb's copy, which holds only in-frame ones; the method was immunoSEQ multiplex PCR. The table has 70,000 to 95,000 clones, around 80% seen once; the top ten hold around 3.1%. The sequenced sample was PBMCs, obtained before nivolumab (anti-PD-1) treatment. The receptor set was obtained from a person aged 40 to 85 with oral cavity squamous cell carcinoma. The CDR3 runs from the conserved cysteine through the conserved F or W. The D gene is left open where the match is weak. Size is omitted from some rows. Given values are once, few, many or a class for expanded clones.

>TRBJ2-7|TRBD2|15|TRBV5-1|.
TGCGCCAGCAGCTTGGAGGCTAGCGGGAGGTCCCAGCAGTACTTC
CASSLEASGRSQQYF
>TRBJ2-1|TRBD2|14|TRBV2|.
TGTGCCAGCAATAGGCTAGCGGGGTACAATGAGCAGTTCTTC
CASNRLAGYNEQFF
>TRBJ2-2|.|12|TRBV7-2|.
TGTGCCAGCAGCTTATACGACCGGGAGCTGTTTTTT
CASSLYDRELFF
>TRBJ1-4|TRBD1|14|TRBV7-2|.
TGTGCCAGCAGCTTAGGGGACAGGAATGAAAAACTGTTTTTT
CASSLGDRNEKLFF
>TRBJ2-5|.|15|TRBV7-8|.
TGTGCCAGCAGCAGACAATCGACCCACCAAGAGACCCAGTACTTC
CASSRQSTHQETQYF
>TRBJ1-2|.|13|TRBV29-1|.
TGCAGCGGTTTAGGGGGGGAAAACTATGGCTACACCTTC
CSGLGGENYGYTF
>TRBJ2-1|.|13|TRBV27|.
TGTGCCAGCAGCTTCCTCTCCTGGACTGAGCAGTTCTTC
CASSFLSWTEQFF
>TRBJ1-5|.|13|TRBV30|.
TGTGCCTTCTCTGGGCAGATCAATCAGCCCCAGCATTTT
CAFSGQINQPQHF
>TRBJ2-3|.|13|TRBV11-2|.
TGTGCCAGCACCCCCCACGTTACAGATACGCAGTATTTT
CASTPHVTDTQYF
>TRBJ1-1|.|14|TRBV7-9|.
TGTGCCAGCAGCGGGTCGACGGGGAACACTGAAGCTTTCTTT
CASSGSTGNTEAFF
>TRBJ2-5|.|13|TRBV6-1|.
TGTGCCAGCAACCGACAGCCACAAGAGACCCAGTACTTC
CASNRQPQETQYF
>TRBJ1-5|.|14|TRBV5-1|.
TGCGCCAGCAGCTTGGACCTGGGGGTCCAGCCCCAGCATTTT
CASSLDLGVQPQHF
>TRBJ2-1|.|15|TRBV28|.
TGTGCCAGCAGGTCTAGCGGAGGGGGATACAATGAGCAGTTCTTC
CASRSSGGGYNEQFF
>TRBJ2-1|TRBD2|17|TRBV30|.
TGTGCCTGGAGTGTATATCCTAGCGGTAGCTCCTACAATGAGCAGTTCTTC
CAWSVYPSGSSYNEQFF
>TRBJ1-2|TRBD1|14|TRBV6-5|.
TGTGCCAGCAGGACAGGGGGCTCAACCTATGGCTACACCTTC
CASRTGGSTYGYTF
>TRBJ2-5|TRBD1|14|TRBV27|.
TGTGCCAGCAGTGGGACAGGGGCGGGAGAGACCCAGTACTTC
CASSGTGAGETQYF
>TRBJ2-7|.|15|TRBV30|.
TGTGCCTGGAGTGTTCGGGGAACTGGGGGCTACGAGCAGTACTTC
CAWSVRGTGGYEQYF
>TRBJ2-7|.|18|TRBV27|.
TGTGCCAGCAGTTTAAAGGGCAGGGACGGTGCTAACTCCTACGAGCAGTACTTC
CASSLKGRDGANSYEQYF
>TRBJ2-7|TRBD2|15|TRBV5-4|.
TGTGCCAGCAGCTTCAAACTAGCGGGAGCAGAGGAGCAGTACTTC
CASSFKLAGAEEQYF
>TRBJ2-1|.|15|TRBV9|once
TGTGCCAGCAGCGTAGCCGACGGGGCCTACAATGAGCAGTTCTTC
CASSVADGAYNEQFF
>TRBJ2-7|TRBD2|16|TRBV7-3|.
TGTGCCAGCAGCTTTCTTCCCCCGACTAGCGTCTACGAGCAGTACTTC
CASSFLPPTSVYEQYF
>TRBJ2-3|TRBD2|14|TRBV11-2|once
TGTGCCAGCAGCTTTAGCGGGACCTCAGATACGCAGTATTTT
CASSFSGTSDTQYF
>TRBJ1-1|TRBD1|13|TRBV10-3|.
TGTGCCATCAGTCTAGACAGGGCCACTGAAGCTTTCTTT
CAISLDRATEAFF
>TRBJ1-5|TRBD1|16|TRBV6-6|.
TGTGCCAGCAGTCGGACAGGGGGGGCCTCCAATCAGCCCCAGCATTTT
CASSRTGGASNQPQHF
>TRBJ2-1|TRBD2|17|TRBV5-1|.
TGCGCCAGCAGCTTGGATTTGCGGGAGCTGTGGTACAATGAGCAGTTCTTC
CASSLDLRELWYNEQFF
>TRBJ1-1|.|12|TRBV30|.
TGTGCCGGGGGGGACCAGGAGGGGAATGCTTTCTTT
CAGGDQEGNAFF
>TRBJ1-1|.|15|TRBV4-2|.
TGTGCCAGCAGCCAAGATTTGAGGGGGGTAGGCGAAGCTTTCTTT
CASSQDLRGVGEAFF
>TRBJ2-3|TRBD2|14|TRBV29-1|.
TGCAGCGGTCTTAGCGGGAGGGTGGGTGATACGCAGTATTTT
CSGLSGRVGDTQYF
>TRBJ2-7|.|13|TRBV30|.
TGTGCCTGGAGTTTTAGGGCAAACTACGAGCAGTACTTC
CAWSFRANYEQYF
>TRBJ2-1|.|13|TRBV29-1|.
TGCAGCGTGGACCCTAGCGCACTAGGGGAGCGGTTCTTC
CSVDPSALGERFF
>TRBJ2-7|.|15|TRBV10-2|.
TGCGCCAGCAGTGAAGGGAGCCAGGTTGGGAACGAGCAGTACTTC
CASSEGSQVGNEQYF
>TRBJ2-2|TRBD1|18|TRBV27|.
TGTGCCAGCCGATCTCTACAGGGGTCGGAGAGGAACACCGGGGAGCTGTTTTTT
CASRSLQGSERNTGELFF
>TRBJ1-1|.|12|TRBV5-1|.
TGCGCCAGCAGCTTAGGGGACACTGAAGCTTTCTTT
CASSLGDTEAFF
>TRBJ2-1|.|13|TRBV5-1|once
TGCGCCAGCAGCTTGGGGACTGGGGGTGAGCAGTTCTTC
CASSLGTGGEQFF
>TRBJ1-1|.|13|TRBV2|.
TGTGCCAGCAGTGAAGACAGCCGAACTGAAGCTTTCTTT
CASSEDSRTEAFF
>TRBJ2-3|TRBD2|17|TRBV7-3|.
TGTGCCAGCAGCTTAGATCTCAGCGGGGGGGGCACAGATACGCAGTATTTT
CASSLDLSGGGTDTQYF
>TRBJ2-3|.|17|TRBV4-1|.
TGCGCCAGCAGCCAAGATCTTGGGGGGATCGGCGTCGATACGCAGTATTTT
CASSQDLGGIGVDTQYF
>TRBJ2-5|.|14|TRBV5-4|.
TGTGCCAGCAGCTTGGGGTGGGACCAAGAGACCCAGTACTTC
CASSLGWDQETQYF
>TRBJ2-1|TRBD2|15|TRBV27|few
TGTGCCAGCCGTGGAGCCGGGACTAGCGGGATGAGGCAGTTCTTC
CASRGAGTSGMRQFF
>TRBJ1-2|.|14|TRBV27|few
TGTGCCAGCAGGTTACAACAGGGCTCCTATGGCTACACCTTC
CASRLQQGSYGYTF
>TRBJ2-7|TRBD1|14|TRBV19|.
TGTGCCAGTAGTATTGGACAGGGTGCTTACGAGCAGTACTTC
CASSIGQGAYEQYF
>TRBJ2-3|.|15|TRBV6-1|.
TGTGCCAGCAGTGATCGTCCCGCTCGCACAGATACGCAGTATTTT
CASSDRPARTDTQYF
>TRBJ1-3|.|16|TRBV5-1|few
TGCGCCAGCAGCTTATTGGGACCTACATCTGGAAACACCATATATTTT
CASSLLGPTSGNTIYF
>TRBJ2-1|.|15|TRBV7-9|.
TGTGCCAGCAGCCTCCGGGACGTCTCCTACAATGAGCAGTTCTTC
CASSLRDVSYNEQFF
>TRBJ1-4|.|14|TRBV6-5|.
TGTGCCAGCAGTTACGGGGGAAGGTCGGAAAAACTGTTTTTT
CASSYGGRSEKLFF